This TCR beta chain was retrieved from a study of shared clonotypes between healthy human individuals (dated by TCRdb to the early 2020s). A note on the overall study: A few men and a couple of women, aged 18 to 49 years, made up the cohort. For each donor, three plates each were used for CD4 naive and CD4 memory, two plates were used for CD8 naive, and one plate was used for CD8 memory. To estimate repertoire size and how much clonotype sharing occurs between individuals, the study deeply sequenced the blood TCR repertoires of about 5 healthy adults. Libraries were prepared and TCR repertoires were sequenced by different laboratories using diverse techniques, in order to increase sequencing depth and limit assay-specific biases. Leukapheresis yielded between about 0.8 and 8.9 billion PBMCs per donor. Here is what the overall study found, with its caveats: Because the study included a small number of donors, the genetic and exposure-history diversity represented was limited. Naive subsets generally had larger estimated clonotype richness than memory subsets. Across a handful of donors, around 5% of naive CD4, 3.5% of naive CD8, 2.3% of memory CD4, and under 0.45% of memory CD8 clonotypes were shared. Compared with non-shared clonotypes, the clonotypes found in all four sorted-subset donors had higher generation probabilities. Rarefaction of sorted-subset datasets indicated incomplete sequencing despite the large sequencing depth. Sampling was restricted to blood, and TCR repertoires in tissue are likely to differ from TCR repertoires in blood. Pairwise subsampling led to the expectation that sequencing depth would affect the degree of clonotype sharing among donors.

The donors were healthy, HIV-negative adults who had no recently reported acute infections or vaccinations. All donors were Caucasian adults living in Nashville, Tennessee, USA. CD4+ T cells were enriched by magnetic negative selection, after which naive cells were positively selected on CD45RA and the negative fraction was taken as the memory subset. Blood was obtained by leukapheresis, after which PBMCs were separated by Ficoll-Histopaque density gradient centrifugation and cryopreserved in liquid nitrogen vapor phase. Analytical flow cytometry was used to check the purity and quantity of each magnetically sorted T cell population. Genomic DNA was isolated from each sorted fraction and quantified by UV absorbance on a Nanodrop 2000c. Concerning this clone itself: Its antigen is still unknown. No quality values exist for individual bases; no much larger clone is one base distant. This same CDR3 is encoded by further DNA sequences in the sample.

Using the deep immunoSEQ assay, TCR CDR3 regions were amplified from genomic DNA by multiplex PCR. Genomic DNA extracted from each cell subset was distributed evenly over all wells of several immunoSEQ 96-well plates, and each plate served as one replicate. For sorted subsets, each replicate PCR was loaded with 200 to 250 ng genomic DNA, equivalent to some 27,000 T cell genomes. Purified libraries were quantified with a Qubit 3.0 fluorometer, sized on a Bioanalyzer 2100, and re-quantified with the KAPA Library Quantification kit. A separate single-read 150-cycle Illumina NextSeq 550 flow cell was used to sequence each immunoSEQ 96-well plate. In the authors' own workflow: Because only junctional sequences without quality scores were contained in the immunoSEQ output, filtering matching that applied to full-length reads could not be performed. Sequences were annotated with PyIR, a Python wrapper for IgBLAST v1.9, and V/J genes and CDR3 were assigned using IMGT germline references. Reads were filtered out if the reads had weak V/J assignments (E-value above 1e-6), no CDR3, stop codons, out-of-frame junctions, or ambiguous translated residues. V3J clonotypes were defined as sequences sharing an identical inferred V gene, J gene, and CDR3 amino acid sequence. The percentage overlap between two repertoires was calculated by dividing the number of shared unique clonotypes by the size of the smaller repertoire. Three approaches were used to assess repertoire richness: RTK rarefaction, the Chao1 estimator, and Recon v2.1 estimates of unobserved clonotypes. OLGA was used to compute generation probabilities for all TCRbeta clonotypes that the gDNA method yielded from a handful of donors. The immuneACCESS repertoire file appears here via TCRdb, limited to in-frame rearrangements. These files lack a portion of the clones; in checked studies, under half of the deficit traces to unresolved V genes, and the cause of the others is not known. The V and J calls and clone size were taken over from that table, and D and trimming were inferred from the DNA. The sample table lists 850,000 to 1,100,000 clones, roughly 80% of them with a count of one. Of the sample, more than 0.85% is held by the ten largest clones.

CDR1 and CDR2 were assigned from the germline V gene (reference sequence) as SEHNR and FQNEAQ. The CDR3 sequence holds 14 residues, the cysteine and phenylalanine included. The CDR3 DNA has 42 bases and is translated from base 1. Cut back by 8 bases and 2 bases, the V and J ends lie 16 bases apart. The source of this sequence is a man aged 18-30 years in good health. Some clones in this sample may be carry-over from other donors' samples. The chain is encoded by TRBV7-9 joined to TRBJ2-7; the D gene is perhaps TRBD2, on 7 matching bases. The sequencing input was memory CD4+ T cells from PBMCs. The cell subset or site label here, explained by the study, means: CD45RA-negative fraction. In nucleotide form, the sequence is TGTGCCAGCGGGAGGGACACACCGCCCTACGAGCAGTACTTC. This yields the protein CASGRDTPPYEQYF. Where the CDR3 stops, the reference TRBV7-9 and TRBJ2-7 genes take over; the full variable domain is DTGVSQNPRHKITKRGQNVTFRCDPISEHNRLYWYRQTLGQGPEFLTYFQNEAQLEKSRLLSDRFSAERPKGSFSTLEIQRTEQGDSAMYLCASGRDTPPYEQYFGPGTRLTVT.